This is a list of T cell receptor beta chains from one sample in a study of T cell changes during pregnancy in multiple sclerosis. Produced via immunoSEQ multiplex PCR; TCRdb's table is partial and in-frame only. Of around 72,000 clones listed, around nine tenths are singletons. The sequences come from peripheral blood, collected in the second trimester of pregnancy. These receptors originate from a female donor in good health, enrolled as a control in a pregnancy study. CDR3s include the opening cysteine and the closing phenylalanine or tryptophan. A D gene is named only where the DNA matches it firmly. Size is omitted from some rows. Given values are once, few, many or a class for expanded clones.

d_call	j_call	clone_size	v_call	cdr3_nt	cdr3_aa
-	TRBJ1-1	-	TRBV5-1	TGCGCCAGCAGCCCGGGGGAGGGCTGGGGGGTGGACACTGAAGCTTTCTTT	CASSPGEGWGVDTEAFF
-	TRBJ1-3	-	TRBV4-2	TGTGCCAGCAGCCAAGACCGGGGGGGGCACTCTGGAAACACCATATATTTT	CASSQDRGGHSGNTIYF
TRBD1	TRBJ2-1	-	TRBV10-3	TGTGCCATCAGTGGACAGGGGGCCGGTTTCTACAATGAGCAGTTCTTC	CAISGQGAGFYNEQFF
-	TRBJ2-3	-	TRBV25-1	TGTGCCAGCAGCAATTACAGGAATGATACGCAGTATTTT	CASSNYRNDTQYF
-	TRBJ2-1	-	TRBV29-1	TGCAGCGTTGTCGCAACAGGGATTGAGCAGTTCTTC	CSVVATGIEQFF
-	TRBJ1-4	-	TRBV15	TGTGCCACCAGCAGAGTGCACACAGGGTTTACTAATGAAAAACTGTTTTTT	CATSRVHTGFTNEKLFF
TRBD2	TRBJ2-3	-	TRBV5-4	TGTGCCAGCAGCTTGGTAGCTCTAGCGGGGGTCACAGATACGCAGTATTTT	CASSLVALAGVTDTQYF
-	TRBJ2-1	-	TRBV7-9	TGTGCCAGCAGCATACCCACGGGTGAGCAGTTCTTC	CASSIPTGEQFF
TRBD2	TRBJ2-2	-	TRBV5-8	TGTGCCAGCAGCCGTAGAGCGGGGTACACCGGGGAGCTGTTTTTT	CASSRRAGYTGELFF
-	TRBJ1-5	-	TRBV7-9	TGTGCCAGCAGCTTGGGGGCGGGCAATCAGCCCCAGCATTTT	CASSLGAGNQPQHF
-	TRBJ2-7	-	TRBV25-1	TGTGCCAGCAGTGACCGCCTCAAGGGGGCCTACGAGCAGTACTTC	CASSDRLKGAYEQYF
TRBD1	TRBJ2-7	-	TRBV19	TGTGCCAGTAGTATATTAACCTCGACAGGGTCCGAGCAGTACTTC	CASSILTSTGSEQYF
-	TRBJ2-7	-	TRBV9	TGTGCCAGCAGCGTAGGCGTATCCCAAACCTACGAGCAGTACTTC	CASSVGVSQTYEQYF
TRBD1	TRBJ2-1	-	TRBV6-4	TGTGCCAGAACCGACAGGGGGGATAGGGAGCAGTTCTTC	CARTDRGDREQFF
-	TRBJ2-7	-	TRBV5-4	TGTGCCAGCAGTTCCTTGAGTACCGGGGTCTACGAGCAGTACTTC	CASSSLSTGVYEQYF
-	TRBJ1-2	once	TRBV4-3	TGCGCCAGCAGCCAAGGGGGGGGGTTCCCCTATGGCTACACCTTC	CASSQGGGFPYGYTF
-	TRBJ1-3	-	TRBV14	TGTGCCAGCAGCCCCGGGGGTCTGGCTGGAAACACCATATATTTT	CASSPGGLAGNTIYF
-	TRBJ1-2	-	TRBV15	TGTGCCACCAGCAGAGATAGCCAGGGTGGCTATGGCTACACCTTC	CATSRDSQGGYGYTF
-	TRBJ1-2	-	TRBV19	TGTGCCAGTACCTTCAAGGAATCGGGGGTCAATGGCTACACCTTC	CASTFKESGVNGYTF
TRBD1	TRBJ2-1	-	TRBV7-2	TGTGCCAGCAGCCCTACGGGGACAGGCTACAATGAGCAGTTCTTC	CASSPTGTGYNEQFF
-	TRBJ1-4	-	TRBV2	TGTGCCAGCAGGCGGGGGCAGGGAAGTAATGAAAAACTGTTTTTT	CASRRGQGSNEKLFF
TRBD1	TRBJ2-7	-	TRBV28	TGTGCCAGCAGTTCACCCGGGACAGGGACTCGGCGGCAGTACTTC	CASSSPGTGTRRQYF
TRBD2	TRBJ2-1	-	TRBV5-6	TGTGCCAGCAGCTTAAGCGGGGGATACAATGAGCAGTTCTTC	CASSLSGGYNEQFF
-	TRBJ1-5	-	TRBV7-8	TGTGCCAGCAGCCCTCTGGGGGGGGCAAATCAGCCCCAGCATTTT	CASSPLGGANQPQHF
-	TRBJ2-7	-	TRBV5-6	TGTGCCAGCACCTCCGGGGGGCCAAGGACCTACGAGCAGTACTTC	CASTSGGPRTYEQYF
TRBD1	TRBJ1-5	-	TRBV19	TGTGCCAGTAGTACGCTCGGGACAGTTAATCAGCCCCAGCATTTT	CASSTLGTVNQPQHF
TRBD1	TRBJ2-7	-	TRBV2	TGTGCCAGCAGTGGACAGGGGTTGAACGAGCAGTACTTC	CASSGQGLNEQYF
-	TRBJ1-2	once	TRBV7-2	TGTGCCAGCAGCTCCGCCGGGGGGCAGCACGGCTACACCTTC	CASSSAGGQHGYTF
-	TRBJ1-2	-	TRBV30	TGTGCCTGGAGTACCTCCAGGGCCTTGATTTATGGCTACACCTTC	CAWSTSRALIYGYTF
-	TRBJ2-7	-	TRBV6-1	TGTGCCAGCAGTATTTACCTAAACGTAAACTACGAGCAGTACTTC	CASSIYLNVNYEQYF
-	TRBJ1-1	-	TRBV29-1	TGCAGCGTTGTAGGCAGCGATTCTGAAGCTTTCTTT	CSVVGSDSEAFF
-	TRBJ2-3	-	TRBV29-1	TGCAGCGTTGGCGGGAGCACAGATACGCAGTATTTT	CSVGGSTDTQYF
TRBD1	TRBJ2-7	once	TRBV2	TGTGCCAGCACTAGACCGGGACAGTCGAATGAGCAGTACTTC	CASTRPGQSNEQYF
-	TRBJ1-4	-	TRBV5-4	TGTGCCAGCAGCTCCCAGGGGAGGGACGAAAAACTGTTTTTT	CASSSQGRDEKLFF
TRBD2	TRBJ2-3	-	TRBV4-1	TGCGCCAGCAGCCAAGATTCCTACGGACGGGGGGTCGCAGATACGCAGTATTTT	CASSQDSYGRGVADTQYF
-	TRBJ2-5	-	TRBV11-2	TGTGCCAGCAGCTCCGGGGTAGGAGAGACCCAGTACTTC	CASSSGVGETQYF